This T cell receptor beta chain was captured by sequencing in a study of blood T cell repertoires in COVID-19. Germline CDR1 is SGHDT and CDR2 is YYEEEE. Trimming left V 4 bases short and J 1 base short, with 14 bases between. This CDR3 has 15 residues. This clone was recorded once. Only in-frame clones appear in the TCRdb table, and some are missing; sequencing was by immunoSEQ multiplex PCR. The data hold 250,000 to 300,000 clones, with 70% to 90% observed a single time. The V call is TRBV5-6, the J call TRBJ2-5; perhaps TRBD2 as D (7 bases). The sequence derives from a woman aged 65 to 85 with acute or convalescent COVID-19. The sample was peripheral blood. The CDR3, as DNA: TGTGCCAGCAGCCCGTCGCGGGGGCGCCAAGAGACCCAGTACTTC. Residues: CASSPSRGRQETQYF.